This T cell receptor beta chain was observed in a study of neoadjuvant anti-PD-1 for oral cavity cancer. Assay: immunoSEQ multiplex PCR; the TCRdb copy retains only in-frame clones and omits some. The sample comprises about 14,000 clones, over 55% of which are singletons, and 2.4% rests with the top ten. V lost 4 bases, J lost 4 bases, and 8 bases stayed unmatched. The germline gives CDR1 SGHRS, CDR2 YFSETQ. The CDR3 is 17 residues long. This specimen was PBMCs, taken before nivolumab (anti-PD-1) treatment. This receptor was identified in a person between 40 and 79 years old with oral cavity squamous cell carcinoma. V is TRBV5-1 and J is TRBJ2-2; 12 nucleotides line up with TRBD1. The CDR3 sequence: CASSAGTGGSGTGELFF. CDR3 coding DNA: TGCGCCAGCAGCGCCGGGACAGGGGGCTCGGGCACCGGGGAGCTGTTTTTT.